These T cell receptor beta chains were read from a single sample in a study of shared clonotypes between healthy human individuals. The repertoire was sequenced with immunoSEQ multiplex PCR; TCRdb's copy has only in-frame clones and lacks some. The sample records 2,100,000 or so clones, about 94% being singletons. The sample was naive CD4+ T cells sorted from blood. The receptors were gathered from a man aged 18 to 30 in good health. Each CDR3 is given with its conserved first and last residue. A D gene is named only where the DNA matches it firmly. Size values are once, few and many counts, or a class for expanded clones, and some rows have none.

V	size	D	J	DNA	CDR3
TRBV2	-	-	TRBJ2-7	TGTGCCAGCAGTCCAGACAGGGGAGGGGGCTACGAGCAGTACTTC	CASSPDRGGGYEQYF
TRBV30	-	-	TRBJ2-1	TGTGCCTGGAACCCGGGACTCTCCTACAATGAGCAGTTCTTC	CAWNPGLSYNEQFF
TRBV19	-	TRBD2	TRBJ2-2	TGTGCCAGTAGTACCGGGACTAGCGGGAACAGGGAGCTGTTTTTT	CASSTGTSGNRELFF
TRBV14	once	-	TRBJ1-4	TGTGCCAGCAGCCAAGGGGCAGGGCGTGAAAAACTGTTTTTT	CASSQGAGREKLFF
TRBV4-1	-	-	TRBJ2-1	TGCGCCAGCAGCCACGTTTTCGGGTTGGGCCGGGCTAGCAGTCGGGACTACAATGAGCAGTTCTTC	CASSHVFGLGRASSRDYNEQFF
TRBV18	-	-	TRBJ1-2	TGTGCCAGCTCACCGACCACAGACTTTAACTATGGCTACACCTTC	CASSPTTDFNYGYTF
TRBV6-1	-	TRBD1	TRBJ2-5	TGTGCCAGCAGTGATTTTCTCCGGACAGGGGTTAGAGGGGAGACCCAGTACTTC	CASSDFLRTGVRGETQYF
TRBV12-5	-	-	TRBJ2-5	TGTGCTAGTGGTTTGCCTCAGACACCCGGGGTCCAGTACTTC	CASGLPQTPGVQYF
TRBV18	-	TRBD2	TRBJ2-3	TGTGCCAGCTCCCTACAGGGAACTAGCGGACGCACAGATACGCAGTATTTT	CASSLQGTSGRTDTQYF
TRBV30	-	-	TRBJ1-1	TGTGCCTGGAGCAGGATGAACACTGAAGCTTTCTTT	CAWSRMNTEAFF
TRBV19	-	-	TRBJ1-5	TGTGCCAGCTCCGACACCAGGGGAGGGAATCAGCCCCAGCATTTT	CASSDTRGGNQPQHF
TRBV7-7	-	-	TRBJ2-2	TGTGCTAGCAGCGAAAGTCTTAAAAAACAGGGGAACACCGGGGAGCTGTTTTTT	CASSESLKKQGNTGELFF
TRBV10-1	-	-	TRBJ1-3	TGCGCCAGCAGTGAATCCGGGAGTGGAAACACCATATATTTT	CASSESGSGNTIYF